This TCR beta chain is drawn from a study of T-cell reconstitution after alpha-beta-depleted transplantation in children. Findings and limits, study-wide: The authors attributed T-cell counts and diversity one year after transplant mostly to newly produced T cells. For some patients, TCRbeta diversity was high at day 60 because of recipient T cells and thymic progenitors that survived. Roughly two months post-transplant, alpha-beta T cells reportedly originated from several hundred graft clones that had expanded.

This CDR3 comprises 14 residues. From germline, CDR1 is DFQATT and CDR2 SNEGSKA (reference sequence). Unmatched junction bases numbered 6, after V lost 5 bases and J lost 5 bases. This clonotype appeared many times. Its antigen is undetermined. A TCRbeta library incorporating unique molecular identifiers was prepared. TCRdb ran MiXCR on the PCR reads and lists one entry per CDR3 protein. Of some 200,000 distinct CDR3 sequences in the sample, approximately 8% were seen once. The sequence was collected from a male patient aged 2 to 10 who had a stem cell transplant for acute myeloid leukemia, so the T cells may come from the graft donor. The sample in question was PBMCs, mostly from graft donor cells, obtained 360 days after TCRalphabeta/CD19-depleted stem cell transplant. The chain recombines TRBV20-1 with TRBJ2-1; 10 nucleotides agree with TRBD2. The CDR3 here is CSAPTSGDNNEQFF. In DNA form, the CDR3 reads TGCAGTGCTCCAACTAGCGGGGATAACAATGAGCAGTTCTTC.